This T cell receptor beta chain came from a study of type 1 regulatory T cells. About the study: This in vitro CD4 product, T-allo10, is enriched for Tr1 cells and alloantigen-specific.

TCRdb used MiXCR to reprocess the reads, holding one entry per CDR3 protein. The table lists fewer than 80,000 distinct CDR3 sequences, about a fifth of them singletons, with under 8.5% in the top ten. Study-level points and caveats: Compared with non-Tr1 cells, Tr1 cells showed a narrower TCR repertoire.

The V gene's germline CDR1 is MDHEN and CDR2 SYDVKM. The CDR3 spans 15 residues. Losses at the gene ends were 7 bases for V and 4 bases for J; bases not matched to a gene: 9. This clonotype was recorded a few times. Antigen specificity is unknown. V usage is TRBV28 and J usage is TRBJ2-7; 11 nucleotides match TRBD2. The source material was cultured type 1 regulatory T (Tr1) cells, either the whole culture or a sorted fraction (not recorded which). The sequence was obtained from a human donor in good health. In nucleotides, the CDR3 is TGTGCCAGCAAAAATAGCGGGAGGGTGTCGTACGAGCAGTACTTC. The encoded protein is CASKNSGRVSYEQYF.